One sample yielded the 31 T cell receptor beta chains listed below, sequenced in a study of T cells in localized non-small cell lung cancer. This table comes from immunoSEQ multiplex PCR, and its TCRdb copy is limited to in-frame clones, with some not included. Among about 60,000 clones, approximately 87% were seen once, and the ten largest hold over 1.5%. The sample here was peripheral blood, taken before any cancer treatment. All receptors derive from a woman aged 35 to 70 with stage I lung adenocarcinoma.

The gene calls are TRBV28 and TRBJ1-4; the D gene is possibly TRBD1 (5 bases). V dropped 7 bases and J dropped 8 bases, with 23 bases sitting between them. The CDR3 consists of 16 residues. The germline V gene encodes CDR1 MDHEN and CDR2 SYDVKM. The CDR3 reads CASNPAGLPYREKLFF. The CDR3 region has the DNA TGTGCCAGCAATCCGGCAGGGCTCCCCTACAGGGAAAAACTGTTTTTT.

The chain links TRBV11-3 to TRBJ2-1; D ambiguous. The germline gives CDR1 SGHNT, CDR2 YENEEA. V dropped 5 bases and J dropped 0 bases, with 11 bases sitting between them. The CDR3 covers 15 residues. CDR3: CASSPAASSYNEQFF. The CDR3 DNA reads TGTGCCAGCAGCCCGGCGGCGAGCTCCTACAATGAGCAGTTCTTC.

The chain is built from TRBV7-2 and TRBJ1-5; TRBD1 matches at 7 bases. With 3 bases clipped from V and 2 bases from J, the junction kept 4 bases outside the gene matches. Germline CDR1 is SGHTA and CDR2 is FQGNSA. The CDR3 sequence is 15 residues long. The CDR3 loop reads CASSFQGDGNQPQHF. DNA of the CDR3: TGTGCCAGCAGCTTTCAGGGGGACGGCAATCAGCCCCAGCATTTT.

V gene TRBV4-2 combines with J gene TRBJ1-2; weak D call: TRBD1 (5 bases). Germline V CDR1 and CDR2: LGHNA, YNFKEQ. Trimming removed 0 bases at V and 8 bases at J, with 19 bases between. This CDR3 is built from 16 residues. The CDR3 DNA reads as TGTGCCAGCAGCCAAGATCAATCAGGGTTGAGGGGCGGCTACACCTTC. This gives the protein CASSQDQSGLRGGYTF.

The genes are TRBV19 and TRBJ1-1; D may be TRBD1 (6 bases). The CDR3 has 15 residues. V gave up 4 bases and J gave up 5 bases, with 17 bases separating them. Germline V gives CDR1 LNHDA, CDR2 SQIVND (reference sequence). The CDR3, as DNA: TGTGCCAGTAGTACCCGAGGGGGGACGATTACTGAAGCTTTCTTT. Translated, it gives CASSTRGGTITEAFF.

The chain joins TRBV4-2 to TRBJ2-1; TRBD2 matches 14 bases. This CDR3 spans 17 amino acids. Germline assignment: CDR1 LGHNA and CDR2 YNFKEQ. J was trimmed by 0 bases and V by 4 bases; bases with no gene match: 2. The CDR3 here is CASSPGTSGSSYNEQFF. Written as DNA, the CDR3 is TGTGCCAGCAGCCCTGGGACTAGCGGGAGCTCCTACAATGAGCAGTTCTTC.

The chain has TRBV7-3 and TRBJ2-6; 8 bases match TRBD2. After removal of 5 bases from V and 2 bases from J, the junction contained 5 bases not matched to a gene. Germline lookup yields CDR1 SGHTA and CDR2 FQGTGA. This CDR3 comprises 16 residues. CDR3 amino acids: CASSTSGGAGANVLTF. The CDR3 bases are TGTGCCAGCAGCACCTCGGGAGGGGCTGGGGCCAACGTCCTGACTTTC.

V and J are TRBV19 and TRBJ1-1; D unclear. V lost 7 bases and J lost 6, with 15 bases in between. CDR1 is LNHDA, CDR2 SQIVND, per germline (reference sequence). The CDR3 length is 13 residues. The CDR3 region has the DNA TGTGCCAGTAACCGACTTGGGCGTCCTGAAGCTTTCTTT. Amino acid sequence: CASNRLGRPEAFF.

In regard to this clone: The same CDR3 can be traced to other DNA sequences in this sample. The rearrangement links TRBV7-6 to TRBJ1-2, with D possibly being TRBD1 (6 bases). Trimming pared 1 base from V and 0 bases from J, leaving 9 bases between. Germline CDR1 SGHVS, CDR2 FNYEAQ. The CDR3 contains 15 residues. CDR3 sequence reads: CASSLEGGANYGYTF. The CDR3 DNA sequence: TGTGCCAGCAGCTTAGAGGGGGGGGCTAACTATGGCTACACCTTC.

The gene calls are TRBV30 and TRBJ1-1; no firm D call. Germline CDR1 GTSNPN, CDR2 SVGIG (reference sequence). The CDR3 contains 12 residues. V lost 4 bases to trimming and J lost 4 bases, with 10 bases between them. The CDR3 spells CAWMEGGTEAFF. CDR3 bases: TGTGCCTGGATGGAGGGAGGCACTGAAGCTTTCTTT.

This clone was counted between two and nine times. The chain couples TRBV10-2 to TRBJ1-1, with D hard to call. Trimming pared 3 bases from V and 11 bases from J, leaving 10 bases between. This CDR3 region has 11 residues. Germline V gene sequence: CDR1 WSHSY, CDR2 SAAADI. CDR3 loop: CASSDYGRAFF. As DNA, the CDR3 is TGCGCCAGCAGTGATTATGGAAGGGCTTTCTTT.

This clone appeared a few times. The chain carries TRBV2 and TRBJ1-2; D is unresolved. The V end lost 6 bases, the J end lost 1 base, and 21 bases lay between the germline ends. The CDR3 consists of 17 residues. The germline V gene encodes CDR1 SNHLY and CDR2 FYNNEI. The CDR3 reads CASRENRHGQVNYGYTF. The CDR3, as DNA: TGTGCCAGCAGGGAAAACCGCCACGGGCAGGTTAACTATGGCTACACCTTC.

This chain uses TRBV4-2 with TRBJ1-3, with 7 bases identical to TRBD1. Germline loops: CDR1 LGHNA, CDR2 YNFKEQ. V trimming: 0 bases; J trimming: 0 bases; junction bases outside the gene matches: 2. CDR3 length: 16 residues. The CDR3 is CASSQDQGVSGNTIYF. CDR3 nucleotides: TGTGCCAGCAGCCAAGACCAGGGGGTCTCTGGAAACACCATATATTTT.

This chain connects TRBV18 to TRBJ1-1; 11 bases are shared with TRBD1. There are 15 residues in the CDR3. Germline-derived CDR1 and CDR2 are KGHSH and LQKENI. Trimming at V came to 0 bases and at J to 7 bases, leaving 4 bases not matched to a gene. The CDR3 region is CASSPPGGTGGEAFF. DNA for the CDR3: TGTGCCAGCTCACCACCGGGAGGGACAGGGGGTGAAGCTTTCTTT. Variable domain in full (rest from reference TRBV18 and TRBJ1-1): NAGVMQNPRHLVRRRGQEARLRCSPMKGHSHVYWYRQLPEEGLKFMVYLQKENIIDESGMPKERFSAEFPKEGPSILRIQQVVRGDSAAYFCASSPPGGTGGEAFFGQGTRLTVV.

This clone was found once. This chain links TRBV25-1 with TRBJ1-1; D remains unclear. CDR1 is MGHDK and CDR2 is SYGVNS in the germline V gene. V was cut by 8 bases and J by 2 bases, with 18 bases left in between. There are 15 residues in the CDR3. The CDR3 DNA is TGTGCCAGCCGGCTAACTTCTGGACTAAACACTGAAGCTTTCTTT. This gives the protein CASRLTSGLNTEAFF.

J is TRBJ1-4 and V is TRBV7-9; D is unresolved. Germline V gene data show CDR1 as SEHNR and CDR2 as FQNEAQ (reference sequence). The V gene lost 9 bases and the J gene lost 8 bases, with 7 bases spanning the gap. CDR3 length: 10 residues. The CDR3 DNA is TGTGCCAGTTTGGGGGAAAAACTGTTTTTT. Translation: CASLGEKLFF.

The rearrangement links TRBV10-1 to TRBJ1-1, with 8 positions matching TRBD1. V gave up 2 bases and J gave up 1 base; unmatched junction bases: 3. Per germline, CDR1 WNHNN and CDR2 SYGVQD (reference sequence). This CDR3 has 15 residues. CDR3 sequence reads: CASSEGDRPNTEAFF. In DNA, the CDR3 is TGCGCCAGCAGTGAGGGGGACAGGCCGAACACTGAAGCTTTCTTT.

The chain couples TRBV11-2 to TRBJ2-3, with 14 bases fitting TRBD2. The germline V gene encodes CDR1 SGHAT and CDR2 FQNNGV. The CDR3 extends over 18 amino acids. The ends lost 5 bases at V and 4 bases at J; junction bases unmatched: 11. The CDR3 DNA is TGTGCCAGCAGCCCCGGGACTAGCGGGAGAGTTTTGCCAGATACGCAGTATTTT. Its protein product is CASSPGTSGRVLPDTQYF.

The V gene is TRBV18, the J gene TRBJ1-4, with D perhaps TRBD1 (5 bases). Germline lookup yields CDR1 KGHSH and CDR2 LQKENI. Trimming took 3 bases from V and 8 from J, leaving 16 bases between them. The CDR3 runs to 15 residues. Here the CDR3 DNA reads TGTGCCAGCTCACCGTCAGGCGGGGGGAAGGAAAAACTGTTTTTT. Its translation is CASSPSGGGKEKLFF.

The CDR3 is CASSQDSGGYGLVVAEAFF. The CDR3 DNA reads TGCGCCAGCAGCCAAGATAGTGGGGGTTATGGGTTGGTAGTAGCTGAAGCTTTCTTT. The rearrangement links TRBV4-1 to TRBJ1-1; tentative D call: TRBD1 (5 bases). CDR1 is MGHRA and CDR2 is YSYEKL in the germline V gene. CDR3 size: 19 residues. The ends were cut back, 0 bases at V and 6 bases at J, with 26 bases in the middle.

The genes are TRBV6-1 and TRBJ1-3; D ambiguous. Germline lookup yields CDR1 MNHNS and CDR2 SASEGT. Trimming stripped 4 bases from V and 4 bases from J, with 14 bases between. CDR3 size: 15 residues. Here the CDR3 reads CASSGTGAMGNTIYF. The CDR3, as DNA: TGTGCCAGCAGTGGAACGGGAGCTATGGGAAACACCATATATTTT.

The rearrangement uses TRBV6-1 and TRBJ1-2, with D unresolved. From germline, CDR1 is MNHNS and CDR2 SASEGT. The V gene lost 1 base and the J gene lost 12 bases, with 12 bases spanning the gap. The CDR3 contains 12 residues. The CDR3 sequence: CASSEGTAPHTF. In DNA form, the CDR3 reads TGTGCCAGCAGTGAAGGGACGGCCCCCCACACCTTC.

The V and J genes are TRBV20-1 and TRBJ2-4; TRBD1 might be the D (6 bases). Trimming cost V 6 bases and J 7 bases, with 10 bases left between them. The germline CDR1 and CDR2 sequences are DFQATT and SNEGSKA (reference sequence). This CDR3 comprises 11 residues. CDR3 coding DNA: TGCAGTGCCAGGGGTGGTAACATTCAGTACTTC. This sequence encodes CSARGGNIQYF.

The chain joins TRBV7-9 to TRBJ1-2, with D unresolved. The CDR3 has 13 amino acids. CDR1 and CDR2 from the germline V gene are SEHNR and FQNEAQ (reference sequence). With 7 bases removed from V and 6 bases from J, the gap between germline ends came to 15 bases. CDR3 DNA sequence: TGTGCCAGCACCCATGGGCTGGCCGATGGCTACACCTTC. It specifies CASTHGLADGYTF.

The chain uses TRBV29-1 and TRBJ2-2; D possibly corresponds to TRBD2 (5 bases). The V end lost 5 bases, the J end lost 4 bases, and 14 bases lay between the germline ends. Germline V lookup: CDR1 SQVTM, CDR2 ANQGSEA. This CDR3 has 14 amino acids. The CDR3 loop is CSVYIEGSTGELFF. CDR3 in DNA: TGCAGCGTTTATATAGAGGGTAGCACCGGGGAGCTGTTTTTT.

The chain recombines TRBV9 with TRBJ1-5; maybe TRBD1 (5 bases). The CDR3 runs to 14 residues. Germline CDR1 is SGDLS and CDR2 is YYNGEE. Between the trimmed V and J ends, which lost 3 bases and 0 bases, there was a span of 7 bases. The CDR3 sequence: CASSGDVSNQPQHF. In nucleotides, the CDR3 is TGTGCCAGCAGCGGGGACGTTAGCAATCAGCCCCAGCATTTT.

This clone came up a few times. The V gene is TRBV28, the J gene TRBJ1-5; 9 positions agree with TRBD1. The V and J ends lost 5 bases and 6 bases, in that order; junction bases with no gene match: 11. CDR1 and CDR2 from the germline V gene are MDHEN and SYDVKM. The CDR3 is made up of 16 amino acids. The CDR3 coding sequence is TGTGCCAGCAGTCCTTGGGGGGACAGGGAAGGTCAGCCCCAGCATTTT. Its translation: CASSPWGDREGQPQHF.

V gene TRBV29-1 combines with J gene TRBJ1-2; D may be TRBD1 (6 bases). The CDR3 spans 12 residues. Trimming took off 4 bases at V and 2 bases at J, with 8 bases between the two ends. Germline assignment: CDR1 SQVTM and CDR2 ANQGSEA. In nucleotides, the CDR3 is TGCAGCGTTGCCGGGGGCAACTATGGCTACACCTTC. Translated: CSVAGGNYGYTF.

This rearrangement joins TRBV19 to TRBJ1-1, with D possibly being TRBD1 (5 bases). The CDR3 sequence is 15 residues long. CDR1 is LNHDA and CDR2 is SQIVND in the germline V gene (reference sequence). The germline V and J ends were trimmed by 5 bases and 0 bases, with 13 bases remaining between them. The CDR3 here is CASSLQDTMNTEAFF. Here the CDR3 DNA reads TGTGCCAGTAGTTTACAGGATACTATGAACACTGAAGCTTTCTTT. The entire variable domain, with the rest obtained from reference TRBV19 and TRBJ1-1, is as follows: DGGITQSPKYLFRKEGQNVTLSCEQNLNHDAMYWYRQDPGQGLRLIYYSQIVNDFQKGDIAEGYSVSREKKESFPLTVTSAQKNPTAFYLCASSLQDTMNTEAFFGQGTRLTVV.

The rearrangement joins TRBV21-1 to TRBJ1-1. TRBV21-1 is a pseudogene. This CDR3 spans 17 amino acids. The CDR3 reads CASSMKESKEGNTEAFF. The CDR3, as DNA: TGTGCCAGCAGCATGAAGGAGTCAAAAGAAGGGAACACTGAAGCTTTCTTT.

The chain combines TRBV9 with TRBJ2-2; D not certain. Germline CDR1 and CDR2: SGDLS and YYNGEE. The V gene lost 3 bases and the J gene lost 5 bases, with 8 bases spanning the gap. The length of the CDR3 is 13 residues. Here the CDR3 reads CASSDRLTGELFF. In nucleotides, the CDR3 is TGTGCCAGCAGCGATAGGTTAACCGGGGAGCTGTTTTTT. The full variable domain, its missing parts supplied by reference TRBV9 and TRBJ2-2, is DSGVTQTPKHLITATGQRVTLRCSPRSGDLSVYWYQQSLDQGLQFLIQYYNGEERAKGNILERFSAQQFPDLHSELNLSSLELGDSALYFCASSDRLTGELFFGEGSRLTVL.